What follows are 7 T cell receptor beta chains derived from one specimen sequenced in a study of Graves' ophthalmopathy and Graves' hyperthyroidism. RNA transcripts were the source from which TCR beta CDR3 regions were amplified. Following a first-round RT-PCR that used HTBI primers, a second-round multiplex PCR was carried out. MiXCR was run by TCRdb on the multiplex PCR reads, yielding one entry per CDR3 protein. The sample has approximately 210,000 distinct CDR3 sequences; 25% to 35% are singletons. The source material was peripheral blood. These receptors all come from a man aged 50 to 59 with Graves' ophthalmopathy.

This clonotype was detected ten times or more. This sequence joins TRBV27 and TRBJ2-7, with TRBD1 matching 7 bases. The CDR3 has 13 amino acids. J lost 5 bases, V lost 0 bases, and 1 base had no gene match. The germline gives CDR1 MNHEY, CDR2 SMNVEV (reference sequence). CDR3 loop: CASSLSTGNEQYF. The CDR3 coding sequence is TGTGCCAGCAGTTTATCGACAGGGAACGAGCAGTACTTC.

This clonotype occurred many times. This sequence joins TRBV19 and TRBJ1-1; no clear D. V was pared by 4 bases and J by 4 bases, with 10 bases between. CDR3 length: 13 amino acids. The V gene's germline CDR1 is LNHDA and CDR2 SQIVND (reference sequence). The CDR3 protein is CASSTDQVTEAFF. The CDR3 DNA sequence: TGTGCCAGTAGTACGGACCAGGTCACTGAAGCTTTCTTT.

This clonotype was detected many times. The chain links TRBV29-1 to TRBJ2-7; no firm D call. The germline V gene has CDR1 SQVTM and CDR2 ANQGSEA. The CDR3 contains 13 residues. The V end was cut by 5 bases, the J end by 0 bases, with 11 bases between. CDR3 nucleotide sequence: TGCAGCGTTACCGACACCCACTCCTACGAGCAGTACTTC. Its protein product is CSVTDTHSYEQYF.

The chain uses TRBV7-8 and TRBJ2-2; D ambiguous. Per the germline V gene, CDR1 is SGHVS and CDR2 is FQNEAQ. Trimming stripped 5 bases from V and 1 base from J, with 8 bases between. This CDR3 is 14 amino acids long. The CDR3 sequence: CASSRVGNTGELFF. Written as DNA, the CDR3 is TGTGCCAGCAGCAGGGTTGGGAACACCGGGGAGCTGTTTTTT.

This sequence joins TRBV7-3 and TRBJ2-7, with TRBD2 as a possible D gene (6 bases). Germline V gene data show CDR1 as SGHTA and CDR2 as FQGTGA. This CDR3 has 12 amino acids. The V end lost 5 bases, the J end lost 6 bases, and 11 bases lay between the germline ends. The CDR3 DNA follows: TGTGCCAGCAGCCCGACTAGAAGCGAGCAGTACTTC. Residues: CASSPTRSEQYF.

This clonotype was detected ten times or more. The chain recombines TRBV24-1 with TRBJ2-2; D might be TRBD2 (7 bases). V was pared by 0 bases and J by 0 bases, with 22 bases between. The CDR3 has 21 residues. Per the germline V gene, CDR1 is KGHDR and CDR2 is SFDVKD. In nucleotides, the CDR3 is TGTGCCACCAGTGATTTGAAGGGGCGGGGGCCTCTTCTCGCGAACACCGGGGAGCTGTTTTTT. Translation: CATSDLKGRGPLLANTGELFF.

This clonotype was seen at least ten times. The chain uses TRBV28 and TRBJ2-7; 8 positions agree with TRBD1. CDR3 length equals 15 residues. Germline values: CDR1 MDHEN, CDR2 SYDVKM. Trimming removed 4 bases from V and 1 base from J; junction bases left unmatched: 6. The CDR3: CASSSSGQVSYEQYF. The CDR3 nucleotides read TGTGCCAGCAGTTCCTCGGGACAGGTATCCTACGAGCAGTACTTC.